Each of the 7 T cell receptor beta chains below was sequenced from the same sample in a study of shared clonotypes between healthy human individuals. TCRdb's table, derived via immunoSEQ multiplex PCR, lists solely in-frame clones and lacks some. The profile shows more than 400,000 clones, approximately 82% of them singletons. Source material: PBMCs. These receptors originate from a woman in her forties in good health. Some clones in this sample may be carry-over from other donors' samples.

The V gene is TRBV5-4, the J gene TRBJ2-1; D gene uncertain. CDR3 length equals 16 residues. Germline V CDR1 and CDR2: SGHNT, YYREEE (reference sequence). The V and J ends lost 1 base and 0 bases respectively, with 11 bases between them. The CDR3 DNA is TGTGCCAGCAGCTTGCGGGCAAGCAGCTCCTACAATGAGCAGTTCTTC. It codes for CASSLRASSSYNEQFF. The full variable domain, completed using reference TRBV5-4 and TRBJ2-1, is ETGVTQSPTHLIKTRGQQVTLRCSSQSGHNTVSWYQQALGQGPQFIFQYYREEENGRGNFPPRFSGLQFPNYSSELNVNALELDDSALYLCASSLRASSSYNEQFFGPGTRLTVL.

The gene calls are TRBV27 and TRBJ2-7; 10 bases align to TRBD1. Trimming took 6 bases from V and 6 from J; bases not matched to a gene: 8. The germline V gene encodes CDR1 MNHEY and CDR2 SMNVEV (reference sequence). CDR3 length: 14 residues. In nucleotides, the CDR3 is TGTGCCAGCAGACTCCGGGACAGGGGAGGCGAGCAGTACTTC. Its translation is CASRLRDRGGEQYF.

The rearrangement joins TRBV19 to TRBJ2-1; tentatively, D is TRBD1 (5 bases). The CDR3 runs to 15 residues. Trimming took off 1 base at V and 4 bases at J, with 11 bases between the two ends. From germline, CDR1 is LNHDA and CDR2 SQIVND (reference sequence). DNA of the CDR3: TGTGCCAGTAGTATAGCCCAGGGTTTGTACAATGAGCAGTTCTTC. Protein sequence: CASSIAQGLYNEQFF. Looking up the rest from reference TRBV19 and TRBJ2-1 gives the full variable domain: DGGITQSPKYLFRKEGQNVTLSCEQNLNHDAMYWYRQDPGQGLRLIYYSQIVNDFQKGDIAEGYSVSREKKESFPLTVTSAQKNPTAFYLCASSIAQGLYNEQFFGPGTRLTVL.

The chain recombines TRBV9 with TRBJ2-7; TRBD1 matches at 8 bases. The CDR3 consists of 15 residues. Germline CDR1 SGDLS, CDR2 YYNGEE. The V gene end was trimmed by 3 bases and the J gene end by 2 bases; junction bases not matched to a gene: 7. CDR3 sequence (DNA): TGTGCCAGCAGCGCCGGGACAGGTGACACCTACGAGCAGTACTTC. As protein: CASSAGTGDTYEQYF.

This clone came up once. CDR3 residues: CASSPGDRRETQYF. The CDR3 bases are TGTGCCAGCAGCCCAGGGGACAGGAGAGAGACCCAGTACTTC. This chain links TRBV7-9 with TRBJ2-5, with TRBD1 identical over 8 bases. The CDR3 loop spans 14 amino acids. Per the germline V gene, CDR1 is SEHNR and CDR2 is FQNEAQ (reference sequence). V lost 5 bases and J lost 4; bases outside the gene matches: 6.

The CDR3 coding sequence is TGTGCCAGCAGCAAAACTAGCGGAACGAACAATGAGCAGTTCTTC. Translating it yields CASSKTSGTNNEQFF. The V call is TRBV7-2, the J call TRBJ2-1; 8 bases line up with TRBD2. The germline V gene encodes CDR1 SGHTA and CDR2 FQGNSA. With 5 bases clipped from V and 5 bases from J, the junction kept 8 bases outside the gene matches. This CDR3 is built from 15 residues. The variable domain in full, completed from reference TRBV7-2 and TRBJ2-1, reads GAGVSQSPSNKVTEKGKDVELRCDPISGHTALYWYRQSLGQGLEFLIYFQGNSAPDKSGLPSDRFSAERTGGSVSTLTIQRTQQEDSAVYLCASSKTSGTNNEQFFGPGTRLTVL.

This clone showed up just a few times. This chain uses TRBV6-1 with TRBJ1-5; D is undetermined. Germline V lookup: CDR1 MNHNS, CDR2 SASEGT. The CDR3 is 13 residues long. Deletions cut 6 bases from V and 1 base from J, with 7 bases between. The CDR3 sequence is CASSIDSNQPQHF. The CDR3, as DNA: TGTGCCAGCAGCATCGACAGCAATCAGCCCCAGCATTTT.